This entry is about one T cell receptor beta chain. Repertoires were generated with immunoSEQ multiplex PCR, while TCRdb's copy carries only in-frame clones and drops some. Seen here are more than 80,000 clones, around 93% observed once, and the top ten hold 3% to 4.5%. Germline V gives CDR1 SGDLS, CDR2 YYNGEE. The V gene end was trimmed by 3 bases and the J gene end by 7 bases; junction bases not matched to a gene: 8. CDR3 size: 15 residues. This specimen belongs to a study of T cell changes during pregnancy in multiple sclerosis. This clonotype originated in a female donor in good health, serving as a control in a pregnancy study. Some clones in this sample may be carry-over from other donors' samples. The V call is TRBV9, the J call TRBJ2-1; 9 nucleotides line up with TRBD1. The input for sequencing was PBMCs, taken in the first trimester of pregnancy. CDR3 in amino acids: CASSDPGQGWNEQFF. The DNA for the CDR3 is TGTGCCAGCAGCGACCCGGGACAGGGTTGGAATGAGCAGTTCTTC.